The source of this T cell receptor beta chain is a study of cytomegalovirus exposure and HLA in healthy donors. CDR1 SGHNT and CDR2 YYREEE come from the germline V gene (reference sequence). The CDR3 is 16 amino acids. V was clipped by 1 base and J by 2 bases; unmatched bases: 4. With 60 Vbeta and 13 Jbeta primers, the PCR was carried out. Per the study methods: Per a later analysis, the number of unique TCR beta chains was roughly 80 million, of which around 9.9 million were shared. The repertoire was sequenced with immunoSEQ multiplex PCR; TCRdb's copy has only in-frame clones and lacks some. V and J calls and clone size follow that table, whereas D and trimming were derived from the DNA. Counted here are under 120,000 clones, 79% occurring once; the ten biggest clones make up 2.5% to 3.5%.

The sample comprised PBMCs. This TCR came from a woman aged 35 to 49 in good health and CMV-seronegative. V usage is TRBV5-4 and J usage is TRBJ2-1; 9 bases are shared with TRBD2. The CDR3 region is CASSLFSGSAYNEQFF. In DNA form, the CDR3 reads TGTGCCAGCAGCTTGTTTAGCGGGAGTGCCTACAATGAGCAGTTCTTC.